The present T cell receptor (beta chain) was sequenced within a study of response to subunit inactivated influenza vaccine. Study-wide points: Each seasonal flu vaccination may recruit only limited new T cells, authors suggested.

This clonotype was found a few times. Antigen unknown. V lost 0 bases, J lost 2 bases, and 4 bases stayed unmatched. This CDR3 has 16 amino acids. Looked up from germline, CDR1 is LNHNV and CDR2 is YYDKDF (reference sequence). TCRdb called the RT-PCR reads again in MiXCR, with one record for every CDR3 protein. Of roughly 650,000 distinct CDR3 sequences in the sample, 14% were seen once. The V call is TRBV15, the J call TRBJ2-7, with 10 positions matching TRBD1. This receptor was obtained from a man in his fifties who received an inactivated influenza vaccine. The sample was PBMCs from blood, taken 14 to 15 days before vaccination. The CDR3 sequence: CATSRDIGQGAYEQYF. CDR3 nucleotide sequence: TGTGCCACCAGCAGAGATATAGGACAGGGGGCCTACGAGCAGTACTTC.